The 11 T cell receptor beta chains reported below all come from one sample, sequenced in a study of T cell responses to AZD1222 COVID-19 vaccine. Clones were sequenced by immunoSEQ multiplex PCR, and TCRdb holds only the in-frame ones, with some missing. The sample shows around 130,000 clones, 94% of them seen only once. This specimen was peripheral blood, taken on day 0 of AZD1222 vaccination. All receptors come from an adult in good health.

The chain recombines TRBV5-1 with TRBJ1-2; 8 bases fit TRBD1. CDR1 is SGHRS and CDR2 is YFSETQ in the germline V gene. V lost 3 bases and J lost 4; bases outside the gene matches: 2. This CDR3 region has 13 residues. CDR3 nucleotides: TGCGCCAGCAGCTGGGACAGGTTCTATGGCTACACCTTC. Its translation: CASSWDRFYGYTF.

The rearrangement uses TRBV28 and TRBJ2-1; no definite D call. The length of the CDR3 is 14 residues. The germline CDR1 and CDR2 sequences are MDHEN and SYDVKM. Trimming cost V 4 bases and J 5 bases, with 12 bases left between them. CDR3 nucleotides: TGTGCCAGCAGTTCCCCGACACCAAACAATGAGCAGTTCTTC. Translation gives CASSSPTPNNEQFF.

The CDR3 loop reads CASSLLGSDEQYF. The DNA of the CDR3 is TGTGCCAGCAGTTTACTCGGTAGCGACGAGCAGTACTTC. The chain employs TRBV27 and TRBJ2-7; D may be TRBD2 (5 bases). Trimming left V 2 bases short and J 5 bases short, with 10 bases between. In germline, CDR1 is MNHEY, CDR2 SMNVEV (reference sequence). The CDR3 extends over 13 amino acids.

This clone was seen a handful of times. The V call is TRBV6-5, the J call TRBJ1-6; D is unresolved. Trimming left V 0 bases short and J 7 bases short, with 4 bases between. Germline V gene lookup returns CDR1 MNHEY and CDR2 SVGAGI. CDR3 length: 13 residues. The CDR3 DNA sequence: TGTGCCAGCAGTTACTCCCTAAATTCACCCCTCCACTTT. Its protein is CASSYSLNSPLHF.

The V gene is TRBV4-1, the J gene TRBJ1-4; perhaps TRBD1 as D (5 bases). With 8 bases removed from V and 0 bases from J, the gap between germline ends came to 19 bases. Germline loops: CDR1 MGHRA, CDR2 YSYEKL. CDR3 length: 17 amino acids. The CDR3 region has the DNA TGCGCCAGCGCCTTTAGGGGTTCGACAGCAACTAATGAAAAACTGTTTTTT. This gives the protein CASAFRGSTATNEKLFF.

This chain joins TRBV11-2 and TRBJ2-1; 9 bases match TRBD2. Germline V gives CDR1 SGHAT, CDR2 FQNNGV. This CDR3 spans 17 amino acids. V trimming: 3 bases; J trimming: 1 base; junction bases outside the gene matches: 7. In DNA, the CDR3 is TGTGCCAGCAGCTTGCCGGGCGGGAGGGCATCCTACAATGAGCAGTTCTTC. Its protein is CASSLPGGRASYNEQFF.

The genes are TRBV5-1 and TRBJ1-1, with D possibly matching TRBD1 (6 bases). CDR3 length: 14 amino acids. Between the trimmed V and J ends, which lost 4 bases and 1 base, there was a span of 11 bases. Germline lookup yields CDR1 SGHRS and CDR2 YFSETQ. CDR3 loop: CASSPIQGNTEAFF. The DNA of the CDR3 is TGCGCCAGCAGCCCGATACAGGGGAACACTGAAGCTTTCTTT. Based on the CDR3 plus reference TRBV5-1 and TRBJ1-1, the full variable domain is KAGVTQTPRYLIKTRGQQVTLSCSPISGHRSVSWYQQTPGQGLQFLFEYFSETQRNKGNFPGRFSGRQFSNSRSEMNVSTLELGDSALYLCASSPIQGNTEAFFGQGTRLTVV.

V gene TRBV4-3 combines with J gene TRBJ2-1, with TRBD2 matching over 7 bases. V lost 0 bases, J lost 6 bases, and 8 bases stayed unmatched. CDR3 length: 16 amino acids. Per the germline V gene, CDR1 is LGHNA and CDR2 is YSLEER. The CDR3 DNA reads TGCGCCAGCAGCCAAGACACTAGCGCGGCCAGCAATGAGCAGTTCTTC. Its translation is CASSQDTSAASNEQFF.

The chain uses TRBV3-1 (or the pseudogene TRBV3-2) and TRBJ1-1, with D unclear. Between the trimmed V and J ends, which lost 2 bases and 3 bases, there was a span of 7 bases. In germline, CDR1 is LGHDT, CDR2 YNNKEL (reference sequence). The CDR3 consists of 13 residues. The CDR3 nucleotides are TGTGCCAGCAGCCAACGGCGGGACACTGAAGCTTTCTTT. This translates into CASSQRRDTEAFF.

The J gene is TRBJ1-5, the V gene TRBV28, with 7 positions matching TRBD1. J lost 6 bases, V lost 5 bases, and 7 bases had no gene match. The CDR3 is made up of 14 amino acids. CDR1 is MDHEN, CDR2 SYDVKM, per germline. The CDR3, as DNA: TGTGCCAGCAGTCATGACAGGGAGGTTCAGCCCCAGCATTTT. Protein: CASSHDREVQPQHF. The whole variable domain, filled in from reference TRBV28 and TRBJ1-5, reads DVKVTQSSRYLVKRTGEKVFLECVQDMDHENMFWYRQDPGLGLRLIYFSYDVKMKEKGDIPEGYSVSREKKERFSLILESASTNQTSMYLCASSHDREVQPQHFGDGTRLSIL.

The chain recombines TRBV9 with TRBJ2-1; TRBD2 matches at 16 bases. V gave up 3 bases and J gave up 7 bases; unmatched junction bases: 4. CDR1 and CDR2 (germline): SGDLS, YYNGEE. The CDR3 is 16 residues long. The CDR3 DNA reads as TGTGCCAGCAGCGCTCGGGGACTAGCGGGAGGGAATGAGCAGTTCTTC. The encoded protein is CASSARGLAGGNEQFF.